These 10 T cell receptor beta chains came from one sample sequenced in a study of blood T cell repertoires in COVID-19. The assay was immunoSEQ multiplex PCR, and TCRdb's table has in-frame clones only and misses some. Among over 200,000 clones listed, less than 85% were seen once. What was sequenced was PBMCs or T cells enriched from blood (not recorded which). These receptors came from a man between 60 and 75 years old who had recovered from COVID-19.

The chain combines TRBV7-9 with TRBJ2-5, with TRBD1 matching 12 bases. This CDR3 region has 19 residues. V shed 3 bases, J shed 4 bases, and the junction held 15 bases outside the gene matches. Germline assignment: CDR1 SEHNR and CDR2 FQNEAQ (reference sequence). The CDR3: CASSFVGTGGALRRETQYF. CDR3 in DNA: TGTGCCAGCAGCTTCGTAGGGACAGGGGGCGCCTTGAGGCGAGAGACCCAGTACTTC.

V and J are TRBV5-1 and TRBJ2-3, with 7 bases lining up with TRBD2. The V and J ends lost 7 bases and 1 base, in that order; junction bases with no gene match: 9. Germline values: CDR1 SGHRS, CDR2 YFSETQ. This CDR3 is built from 15 residues. CDR3 bases: TGCGCCAGCTGCGTGGCGGGGGAGCGCACAGATACGCAGTATTTT. Translated, it gives CASCVAGERTDTQYF.

V gene TRBV21-1 combines with J gene TRBJ2-1; no DNA check was done on the table's D call, TRBD1. TRBV21-1 is noted as a pseudogene. This CDR3 has 13 amino acids. The CDR3 sequence is CASSKTGGNEQFF. The CDR3 DNA sequence: TGTGCCAGCAGCAAGACAGGGGGCAATGAGCAGTTCTTC.

The V and J genes are TRBV24-1 and TRBJ1-5; 8 bases align to TRBD1. V was pared by 6 bases and J by 5 bases, with 2 bases of the junction left unmatched. CDR1 is KGHDR and CDR2 is SFDVKD in the germline V gene. The CDR3 spans 13 residues. In nucleotides, the CDR3 is TGTGCCACCAGTTGGGGACAGGATCAGCCCCAGCATTTT. Translation: CATSWGQDQPQHF.

The chain carries TRBV6-5 and TRBJ2-7; D is ambiguous. Germline assignment: CDR1 MNHEY and CDR2 SVGAGI. Trimming cost V 6 bases and J 1 base, with 7 bases left between them. CDR3 length: 12 residues. CDR3 region: CASSTVSYEQYF. The CDR3 DNA is TGTGCCAGCAGCACGGTTTCCTACGAGCAGTACTTC.

This sequence joins TRBV7-2 and TRBJ1-1; D ambiguous. The germline CDR1 and CDR2 sequences are SGHTA and FQGNSA. This CDR3 is built from 12 residues. The ends were cut back, 0 bases at V and 13 bases at J, with 12 bases in the middle. The DNA for the CDR3 is TGTGCCAGCAGCTTAGCCAACAGCCGGCTTTTCTTT. Protein product: CASSLANSRLFF.

This clone was seen once. The chain uses TRBV27 and TRBJ2-7; 12 bases match TRBD1. The CDR3 is made up of 14 amino acids. The junction had 8 bases not matched to a gene; V was cut back by 6 bases and J by 8 bases. The V gene's germline CDR1 is MNHEY and CDR2 SMNVEV (reference sequence). The CDR3 region has the DNA TGTGCCAGCAGCCAAAGTGGGACAGGGGGCCAGCAGTACTTC. It translates to CASSQSGTGGQQYF.

Only one count was recorded for this clone. The chain is built from TRBV5-1 and TRBJ1-5, with D unresolved. The CDR3 runs 15 residues. The germline V gene has CDR1 SGHRS and CDR2 YFSETQ. Trimming cost V 2 bases and J 0 bases, with 9 bases left between them. The CDR3 coding sequence is TGCGCCAGCAGCTTAAACCCAGGTAGCAATCAGCCCCAGCATTTT. It encodes CASSLNPGSNQPQHF.

This chain joins TRBV11-3 and TRBJ1-6, with a possible D match to TRBD1 (5 bases). In germline, CDR1 is SGHNT, CDR2 YENEEA. CDR3 size: 14 residues. The germline V and J ends were trimmed by 6 bases and 10 bases, with 16 bases remaining between them. The CDR3 loop reads CASRRVGQGSPLHF. The CDR3 DNA sequence: TGTGCCAGCAGGCGAGTGGGTCAGGGATCACCCCTCCACTTT.

The chain joins TRBV18 to TRBJ1-5; TRBD1 is a possible D gene (6 bases). The V and J ends lost 5 bases and 1 base respectively, with 15 bases between them. This CDR3 has 16 residues. Germline CDR1 and CDR2: KGHSH and LQKENI. The DNA of the CDR3 is TGTGCCAGCTCATCCTACAGGGAGGGCAGCAATCAGCCCCAGCATTTT. Translating gives CASSSYREGSNQPQHF.